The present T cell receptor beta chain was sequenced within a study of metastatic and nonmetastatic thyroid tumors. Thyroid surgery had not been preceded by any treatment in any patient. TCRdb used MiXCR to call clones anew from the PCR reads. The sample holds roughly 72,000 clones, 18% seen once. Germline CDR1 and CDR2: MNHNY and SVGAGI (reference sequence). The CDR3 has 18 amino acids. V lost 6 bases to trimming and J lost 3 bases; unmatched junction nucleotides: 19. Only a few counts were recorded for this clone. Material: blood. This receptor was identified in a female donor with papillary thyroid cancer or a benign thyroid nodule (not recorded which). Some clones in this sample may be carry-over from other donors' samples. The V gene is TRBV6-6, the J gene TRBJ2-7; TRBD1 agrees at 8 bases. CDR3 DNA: TGTGCCAGCAGACAAAATACGTGGACAGGGCATGCAGACTACGAGCAGTACTTC. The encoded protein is CASRQNTWTGHADYEQYF.